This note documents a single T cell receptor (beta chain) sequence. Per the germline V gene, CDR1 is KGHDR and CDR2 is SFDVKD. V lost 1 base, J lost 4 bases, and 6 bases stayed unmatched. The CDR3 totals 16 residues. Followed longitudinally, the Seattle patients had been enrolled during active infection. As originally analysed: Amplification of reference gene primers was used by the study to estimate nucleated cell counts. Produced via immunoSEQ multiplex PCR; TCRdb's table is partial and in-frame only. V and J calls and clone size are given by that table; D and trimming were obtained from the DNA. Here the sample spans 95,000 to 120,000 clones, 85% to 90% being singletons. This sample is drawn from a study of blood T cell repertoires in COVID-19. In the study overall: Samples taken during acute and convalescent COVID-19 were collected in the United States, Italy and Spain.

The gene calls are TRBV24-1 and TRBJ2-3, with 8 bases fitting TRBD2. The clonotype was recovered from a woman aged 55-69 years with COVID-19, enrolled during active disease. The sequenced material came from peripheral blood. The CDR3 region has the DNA TGTGCCACCAGTGATTTTCGGGGGGGACGGCCAGATACGCAGTATTTT. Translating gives CATSDFRGGRPDTQYF.